This section outlines one T cell receptor (beta chain) sequence together with its context. This clonotype was found many times. Its antigen specificity is not known. Within one base of it there is no much larger clone, and no base qualities were kept. The sample is drawn from a study of T cells in Graves' hyperthyroidism and ophthalmopathy (dated by TCRdb to the late 2010s). Background for the entire study: A discovery cohort of approximately 100 patients, 43 with Graves' ophthalmopathy and roughly 59 with stable Graves' hyperthyroidism, was used to find distinguishing TCR V-J signatures. Prospective prediction of ophthalmopathy was tested in an independent validation cohort consisting of some 18 hyperthyroidism patients and approximately 16 patients who later progressed to ophthalmopathy. The study also compared thyroid tissue and blood T-cell repertoires from a handful of Graves' hyperthyroidism patients. Once sampling was done, hyperthyroidism patients were given methimazole at a starting dose of 30 mg daily, whereas ophthalmopathy patients were given high-dose intravenous methylprednisolone. According to the paper, TCR Vbeta CDR3 sequencing was carried out on approximately 140 peripheral blood samples, which came from 40 to 45 ophthalmopathy, approximately 72 hyperthyroidism and about 17 progressor patients. For training and testing, the 100 or so patients in the discovery cohort were randomly divided in a 7:3 ratio. General findings and caveats noted by the study authors: During validation, the model predicted progression to ophthalmopathy a median of approximately 6.5 months ahead of onset, with around 71% sensitivity and less than 85% specificity. In cross-validation, a model built on a 13 V-J signature told ophthalmopathy apart from stable hyperthyroidism with over 85% sensitivity and around 81% specificity, and in testing the same model reached 80%/75%. Most expanded thyroid clonotypes (frequency above 0.001) were also detected in blood, suggesting blood repertoires may reflect thyroid immune responses. No statistical method was used to fix the sample size in advance, and group allocation was not hidden from the investigators.

TCR beta CDR3 regions were amplified from RNA transcripts. For the first round of RT-PCR on the TCR CDR3, the HTBI primer set was used together with the Qiagen OneStep RT-PCR kit. The libraries were constructed in a second round of multiplex PCR and then size-selected and purified. The libraries were sequenced on an Illumina HiSeq2000 using paired-end 100 bp reads. In the original analysis: SOAPnuke was used to process the raw data, throwing out any read that contained adapters or uncalled bases, had a mean Phred below 15, or lacked an exact constant-primer or identifier match. COPE v1.2.5 was used to merge high-quality paired reads, and clonotypes were defined as unique nucleotide sequences. MiTCR v1.1 was used to align the clonotypes against IMGT TRBV, TRBD and TRBJ reference segments. Analysis was restricted to V-J combinations with a frequency above 0.0001, which covered just over 98% of repertoires. The TCS score was defined as F50 (clonal expansion) divided by E x V (chaos), with BLOSUM62-based TCRdist calculated between CDR3 peptides within each V-J. Welch's t-statistics and random forest reduced roughly 500 V-J features to roughly 13, which were used in a naive Bayes classifier (R e1071). The Morisita-Horn index was used to measure how similar the thyroid and blood repertoires were. TCRdb reran the public reads through fastp at Q25 and MiXCR, keeping productive beta chains. Every entry covers one CDR3 protein and lists the most common genes and DNA from its rows. TCRdb's processing, not the study's, gives the V and J calls here. The sample profile shows about 580,000 distinct CDR3 sequences; around 46% of them were found once. Of the sample, roughly 7.7% is held by the ten largest clones.

Stable Graves' hyperthyroidism was defined as the absence of progression to ophthalmopathy over 18 months of follow-up. Hyperthyroidism patients were aged 18 to 65 years and newly diagnosed, with disease duration of less than 2 months. The study excluded patients with uncontrolled infections, other autoimmune diseases, pregnancy or lactation. Diagnoses relied on clinical symptoms, serum thyroxine and TRAb, thyroid ultrasound and orbital computed tomography. Total RNA was extracted using Trizol reagent, and RNA quality was assessed on an Agilent 2100 Bioanalyzer. The germline V gene sets CDR1 to SGHAT and CDR2 to FQNNGV. V is clipped by 5 bases and J by 0 bases, and the sequence between their germline boundaries is 13 bases long. Inclusive of the bounding cysteine and phenylalanine, the CDR3 is 15 residues long. Left in the record is the CDR3 DNA by itself, 45 bases read in frame from the first base.

Sequencing was carried out using peripheral blood or thyroid tissue (not recorded which). Here the chain combines TRBV11-2 and TRBJ1-1, with TRBD1 perhaps the D gene, on 5 matching bases. This TCR was sampled from a woman aged 18 to 35 with Graves' hyperthyroidism. This receptor has the CDR3 CASSLRESMNTEAFF. The nucleotide sequence reads as follows: TGTGCCAGCAGCCTCAGGGAATCCATGAACACTGAAGCTTTCTTT.